A selection of T cell receptor beta chains follows, all from one sample in a study of CD8 T cells in ankylosing spondylitis. TCRdb independently ran MiXCR on the 5' RACE reads; one entry per CDR3 protein. The table lists some 150,000 distinct CDR3 sequences, under 45% of them singletons. Sequenced input: synovial fluid, either unsorted or a sorted T cell fraction (not recorded which). All receptors come from a male donor with ankylosing spondylitis. The CDR3 runs from the conserved cysteine through the conserved F or W. D genes are given only for firm matches. Some rows have no size entry. The others give once, few or many, or a class for an expanded clone.

j_gene: TRBJ1-1; abundance: -; d_gene: -; v_gene: TRBV20-1; CDR3nt: TGCAGTGCTAGTCCGCCTCGGGTGGGCACTGAAGCTTTCTTT; CDR3aa: CSASPPRVGTEAFF
j_gene: TRBJ2-7; abundance: -; d_gene: -; v_gene: TRBV12-3/TRBV12-4; CDR3nt: TGTGCCAGCAGTCCCCGGACCCTCCAATACGAGCAGTACTTC; CDR3aa: CASSPRTLQYEQYF
j_gene: TRBJ2-1; abundance: -; d_gene: -; v_gene: TRBV12-3/TRBV12-4; CDR3nt: TGTGCCAGCAGTCAGTTGGAGCAGTTCTTC; CDR3aa: CASSQLEQFF
j_gene: TRBJ1-2; abundance: -; d_gene: -; v_gene: TRBV27; CDR3nt: TGTGCCAGCAGTCCCGTAGCGATTAACTATCCCTATGGCTACACCTTC; CDR3aa: CASSPVAINYPYGYTF
j_gene: TRBJ2-7; abundance: -; d_gene: TRBD1; v_gene: TRBV10-3; CDR3nt: TGTGCCATCAGTGAGTCGACTCGGGTCAGGGGGTCCTACGAGCAGTACTTC; CDR3aa: CAISESTRVRGSYEQYF
j_gene: TRBJ2-7; abundance: few; d_gene: -; v_gene: TRBV4-1; CDR3nt: TGCGCCAGCAGCCAAGTACGCGGCGGTAGCGGAGGCTTCCCCTACGAGCAGTACTTC; CDR3aa: CASSQVRGGSGGFPYEQYF
j_gene: TRBJ2-1; abundance: many; d_gene: TRBD2; v_gene: TRBV29-1; CDR3nt: TGCAGCGTTCTCCAGCGGGGGGGGCGGAATGAGCAGTTCTTC; CDR3aa: CSVLQRGGRNEQFF
j_gene: TRBJ1-5; abundance: -; d_gene: -; v_gene: TRBV4-1; CDR3nt: TGCGCCAGCAGCCAGGGAATTGGTCAGCCCCAGCATTTT; CDR3aa: CASSQGIGQPQHF
j_gene: TRBJ1-1; abundance: -; d_gene: -; v_gene: TRBV29-1; CDR3nt: TGCAGCGTTGAAGACCGCTACAGGTTAGGGGCTGAAGCTTTCTTT; CDR3aa: CSVEDRYRLGAEAFF
j_gene: TRBJ2-7; abundance: few; d_gene: TRBD2; v_gene: TRBV11-2; CDR3nt: TGTGCCAGCACCTATCGGGGACTAGCCGCCGAGCAGTACTTC; CDR3aa: CASTYRGLAAEQYF
j_gene: TRBJ2-1; abundance: -; d_gene: -; v_gene: TRBV29-1; CDR3nt: TGCAGCGTTGATTTCGCGGGGACCTACGCTAGGAATGAGCAGTTCTTC; CDR3aa: CSVDFAGTYARNEQFF
j_gene: TRBJ1-2; abundance: -; d_gene: -; v_gene: TRBV5-1; CDR3nt: TGCGCCAGCAGCTTGGAGGGCCATGGCTACACCTTC; CDR3aa: CASSLEGHGYTF
j_gene: TRBJ2-1; abundance: -; d_gene: -; v_gene: TRBV7-3; CDR3nt: TGTGCCAGCAGCTACCGACCTCGAGGGCCGGGGAGGAATGAGCAGTTCTTC; CDR3aa: CASSYRPRGPGRNEQFF
j_gene: TRBJ1-5; abundance: -; d_gene: -; v_gene: TRBV28; CDR3nt: TGTGCCAGCAGTCTTAACCGGGACAAATATTTT; CDR3aa: CASSLNRDKYF
j_gene: TRBJ2-2; abundance: -; d_gene: -; v_gene: TRBV6-1; CDR3nt: TGTGCCAGCAGGGAGCTAGGTGACACCGGGGAGCTGTTTTTT; CDR3aa: CASRELGDTGELFF
j_gene: TRBJ2-3; abundance: -; d_gene: TRBD1; v_gene: TRBV20-1; CDR3nt: TGCAGTCTGCCGGGACAGGGTGATTCAGATACGCAGTATTTT; CDR3aa: CSLPGQGDSDTQYF
j_gene: TRBJ2-2; abundance: few; d_gene: TRBD1; v_gene: TRBV5-1; CDR3nt: TGCGCCAGCAGCTTGGAAGACAGGGAACTACGCTCCACGAACACCGGGGAGCTGTTTTTT; CDR3aa: CASSLEDRELRSTNTGELFF
j_gene: TRBJ2-7; abundance: once; d_gene: -; v_gene: TRBV10-3; CDR3nt: TGTGCCATCAGTGAGTCGGCAGTCCATCCAGGGTACGAGCAGTACTTC; CDR3aa: CAISESAVHPGYEQYF
j_gene: TRBJ2-7; abundance: many; d_gene: -; v_gene: TRBV27; CDR3nt: TGTGCCAGCAGTTTATCGGACAGCAACGAGCAGTACTTC; CDR3aa: CASSLSDSNEQYF
j_gene: TRBJ2-7; abundance: few; d_gene: -; v_gene: TRBV12-3/TRBV12-4; CDR3nt: TGTGCCAGCAGTATCCTAAGCGGTCCCTCCTACGAGCAGTACTTC; CDR3aa: CASSILSGPSYEQYF
j_gene: TRBJ1-2; abundance: few; d_gene: -; v_gene: TRBV15; CDR3nt: TGTGCCACCGCCCCCGCGGCCCTAAACTATGGCTACACCTTC; CDR3aa: CATAPAALNYGYTF
j_gene: TRBJ2-1; abundance: many; d_gene: TRBD2; v_gene: TRBV7-9; CDR3nt: TGTGCCAGCAGCTTAGCGCTCGCGGGAGGGCCCCACAATGAGCAGTTCTTC; CDR3aa: CASSLALAGGPHNEQFF
j_gene: TRBJ2-1; abundance: -; d_gene: -; v_gene: TRBV5-1; CDR3nt: TGCGCCAGCAGCCCACGGAAGGTCCCCTACAATGAGCAGTTCTTC; CDR3aa: CASSPRKVPYNEQFF
j_gene: TRBJ2-2; abundance: few; d_gene: -; v_gene: TRBV7-2; CDR3nt: TGTGCCAGCAGCACGACCACCGGGGAGCTGTTTTTT; CDR3aa: CASSTTTGELFF
j_gene: TRBJ2-5; abundance: -; d_gene: TRBD2; v_gene: TRBV7-8; CDR3nt: TGTGCCAGCAGCTTAGGTAGCGGGCTAGAGACCCAGTACTTC; CDR3aa: CASSLGSGLETQYF
j_gene: TRBJ1-4; abundance: many; d_gene: -; v_gene: TRBV2; CDR3nt: TGTGCCAGCAGTGACATGGAGTTACAGGAAAAACTGTTTTTT; CDR3aa: CASSDMELQEKLFF
j_gene: TRBJ2-7; abundance: -; d_gene: -; v_gene: TRBV6-2/TRBV6-3; CDR3nt: TGTGCCAGCAGCCAAGATATCCCGGAAAGCTCCTACGAGCAGTACTTC; CDR3aa: CASSQDIPESSYEQYF
j_gene: TRBJ2-5; abundance: once; d_gene: -; v_gene: TRBV5-1; CDR3nt: TGCGCCAGCAGTCGGGGGCAAGAGACCCAGTACTTC; CDR3aa: CASSRGQETQYF
j_gene: TRBJ2-4; abundance: -; d_gene: -; v_gene: TRBV20-1; CDR3nt: TGCAGTGCTCCCCGGGCTTGGAGGATCAAAAACATTCAGTACTTC; CDR3aa: CSAPRAWRIKNIQYF